These 4 T cell receptor beta chains came from one sample sequenced in a study of CD8 T cells in Susac syndrome. It was with random hexamers that roughly 0.5 to 1 ug RNA was reverse transcribed. TCRdb itself ran the immunoSEQ multiplex PCR reads through MiXCR, one entry per CDR3 protein. The table shows approximately 190,000 distinct CDR3 sequences, with roughly 94% occurring only once. The specimen was CD8+ T cells from PBMCs. These receptor sequences come from a human donor with Susac syndrome.

The V and J genes are TRBV15 and TRBJ1-6; D possibly corresponds to TRBD1 (5 bases). This CDR3 has 15 amino acids. The germline V gene has CDR1 LNHNV and CDR2 YYDKDF (reference sequence). V dropped 0 bases and J dropped 8 bases, with 11 bases sitting between them. DNA for the CDR3: TGTGCCACCAGCAGAGACCGGGGGGAGTATTCACCCCTCCACTTT. This encodes CATSRDRGEYSPLHF.

The chain joins TRBV20-1 to TRBJ2-7; 7 bases map to TRBD1. V lost 3 bases and J lost 3; bases outside the gene matches: 8. Germline V lookup: CDR1 DFQATT, CDR2 SNEGSKA (reference sequence). This CDR3 is built from 14 residues. This chain's CDR3 is CSASLGQAIYEQYF. The CDR3 DNA is TGCAGTGCTAGTCTTGGACAGGCGATCTACGAGCAGTACTTC.

This rearrangement joins TRBV28 to TRBJ2-2, with 15 bases that match TRBD2. CDR1 and CDR2 from the germline V gene are MDHEN and SYDVKM. After removal of 7 bases from V and 6 bases from J, the junction contained 9 bases not matched to a gene. The CDR3 runs to 17 residues. The DNA of the CDR3 is TGTGCCAGCACCCTCCTCGGACTAGCGGGAGGGCCCGGGGAGCTGTTTTTT. Translating it yields CASTLLGLAGGPGELFF.

This sequence joins TRBV7-9 and TRBJ1-5; the D is unclear. The CDR3 is 14 residues long. The V and J ends lost 5 bases and 3 bases respectively, with 11 bases between them. Per the germline V gene, CDR1 is SEHNR and CDR2 is FQNEAQ (reference sequence). CDR3 protein: CASSRAGDNQPQHF. The CDR3 DNA sequence: TGTGCCAGCAGCCGAGCCGGGGACAATCAGCCCCAGCATTTT.